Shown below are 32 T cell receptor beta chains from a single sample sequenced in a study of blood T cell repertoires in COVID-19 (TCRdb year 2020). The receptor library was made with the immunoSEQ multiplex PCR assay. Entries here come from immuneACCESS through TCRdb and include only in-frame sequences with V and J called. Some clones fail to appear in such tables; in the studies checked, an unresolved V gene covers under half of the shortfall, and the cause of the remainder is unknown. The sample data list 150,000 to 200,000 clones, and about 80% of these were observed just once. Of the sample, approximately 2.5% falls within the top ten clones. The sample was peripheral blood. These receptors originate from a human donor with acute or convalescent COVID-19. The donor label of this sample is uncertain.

CDR3 loop: CASSLGQGEYEQYF. As DNA, the CDR3 is TGCGCCAGCAGCTTGGGGCAGGGTGAATACGAGCAGTACTTC. The genes are TRBV5-1 and TRBJ2-7; TRBD1 is a possible D gene (5 bases). Germline CDR1 is SGHRS and CDR2 is YFSETQ. Trimming removed 0 bases from V and 4 bases from J, with 11 bases in between. This CDR3 has 14 residues.

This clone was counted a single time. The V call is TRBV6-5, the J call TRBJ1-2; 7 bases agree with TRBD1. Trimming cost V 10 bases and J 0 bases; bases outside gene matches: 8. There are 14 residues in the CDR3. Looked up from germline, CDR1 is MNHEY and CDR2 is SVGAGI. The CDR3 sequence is CATARDRPNYGYTF. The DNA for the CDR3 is TGTGCCACCGCCCGGGACAGACCTAACTATGGCTACACCTTC.

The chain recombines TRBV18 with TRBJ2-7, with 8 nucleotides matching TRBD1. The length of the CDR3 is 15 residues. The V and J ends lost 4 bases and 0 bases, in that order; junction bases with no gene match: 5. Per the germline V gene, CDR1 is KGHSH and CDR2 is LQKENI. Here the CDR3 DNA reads TGTGCCAGCTCACTTTACAGGGGGTCCTCCTACGAGCAGTACTTC. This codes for CASSLYRGSSYEQYF.

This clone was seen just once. The CDR3 DNA sequence: TGTGCCAGCAGCCCGATGCTAGCGGAGAAGGGTGAGCAGTTCTTC. Translation gives CASSPMLAEKGEQFF. This chain joins TRBV7-7 and TRBJ2-1; 7 bases fit TRBD2. The V gene end was trimmed by 5 bases and the J gene end by 9 bases; junction bases not matched to a gene: 13. The germline V gene encodes CDR1 SSHAT and CDR2 FNYEAQ (reference sequence). This CDR3 has 15 residues.

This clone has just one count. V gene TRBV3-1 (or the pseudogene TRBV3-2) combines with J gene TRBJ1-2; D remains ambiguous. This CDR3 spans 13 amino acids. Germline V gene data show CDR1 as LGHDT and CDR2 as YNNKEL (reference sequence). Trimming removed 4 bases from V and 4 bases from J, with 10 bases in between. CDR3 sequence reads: CASSRGEIYGYTF. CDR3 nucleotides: TGTGCCAGCAGCCGTGGGGAGATCTATGGCTACACCTTC.

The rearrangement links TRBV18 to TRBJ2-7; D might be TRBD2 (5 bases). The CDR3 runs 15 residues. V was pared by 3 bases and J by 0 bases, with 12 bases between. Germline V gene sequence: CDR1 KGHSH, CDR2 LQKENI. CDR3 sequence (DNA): TGTGCCAGCTCACCGGCACTAAGCGGCTCCTACGAGCAGTACTTC. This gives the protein CASSPALSGSYEQYF.

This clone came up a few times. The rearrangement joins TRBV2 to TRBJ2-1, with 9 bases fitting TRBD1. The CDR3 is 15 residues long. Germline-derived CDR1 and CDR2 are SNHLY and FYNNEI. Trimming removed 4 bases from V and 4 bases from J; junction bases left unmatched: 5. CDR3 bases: TGTGCCAGCAGTGGGGGACAGGGTTTGTACAATGAGCAGTTCTTC. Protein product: CASSGGQGLYNEQFF.

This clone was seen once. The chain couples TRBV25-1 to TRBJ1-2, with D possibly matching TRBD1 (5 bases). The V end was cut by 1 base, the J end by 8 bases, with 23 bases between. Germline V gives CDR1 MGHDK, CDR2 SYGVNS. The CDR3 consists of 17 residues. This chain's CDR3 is CASSESLISGPLRGYTF. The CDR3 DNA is TGTGCCAGCAGTGAATCTCTCATCTCAGGGCCTCTTCGGGGCTACACCTTC.

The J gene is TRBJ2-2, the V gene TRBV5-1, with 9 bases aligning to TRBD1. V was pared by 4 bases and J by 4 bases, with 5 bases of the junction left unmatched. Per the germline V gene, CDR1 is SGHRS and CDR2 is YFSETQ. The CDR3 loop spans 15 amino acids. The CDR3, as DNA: TGCGCCAGCAGCCGGGACAGGGCGGGCACCGGGGAGCTGTTTTTT. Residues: CASSRDRAGTGELFF.

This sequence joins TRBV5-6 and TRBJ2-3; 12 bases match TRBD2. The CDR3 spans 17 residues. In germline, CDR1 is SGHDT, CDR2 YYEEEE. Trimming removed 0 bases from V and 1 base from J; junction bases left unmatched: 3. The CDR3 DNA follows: TGTGCCAGCAGCTTGGGACTAGCGGGAGTGGGCACAGATACGCAGTATTTT. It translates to CASSLGLAGVGTDTQYF.

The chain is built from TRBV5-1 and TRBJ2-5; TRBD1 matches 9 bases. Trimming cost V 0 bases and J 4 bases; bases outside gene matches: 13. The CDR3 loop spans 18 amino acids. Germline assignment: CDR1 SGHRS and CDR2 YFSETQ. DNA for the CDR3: TGCGCCAGCAGCTTGGAAAAATACGGACAGGGGTTGGGAGAGACCCAGTACTTC. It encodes CASSLEKYGQGLGETQYF.

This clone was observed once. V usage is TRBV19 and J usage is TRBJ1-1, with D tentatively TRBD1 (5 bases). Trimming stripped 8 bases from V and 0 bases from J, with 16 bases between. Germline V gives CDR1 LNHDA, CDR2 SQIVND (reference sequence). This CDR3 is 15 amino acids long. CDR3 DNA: TGTGCCAGTCGAGTGTCACAGGTTATGAACACTGAAGCTTTCTTT. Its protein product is CASRVSQVMNTEAFF. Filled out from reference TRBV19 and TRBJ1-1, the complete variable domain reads DGGITQSPKYLFRKEGQNVTLSCEQNLNHDAMYWYRQDPGQGLRLIYYSQIVNDFQKGDIAEGYSVSREKKESFPLTVTSAQKNPTAFYLCASRVSQVMNTEAFFGQGTRLTVV.

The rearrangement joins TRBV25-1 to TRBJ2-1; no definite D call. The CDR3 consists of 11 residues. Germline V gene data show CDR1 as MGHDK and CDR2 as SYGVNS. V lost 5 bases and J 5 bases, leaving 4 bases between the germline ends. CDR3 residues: CASSLNNEQFF. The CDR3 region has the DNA TGTGCCAGCAGTTTAAACAATGAGCAGTTCTTC.

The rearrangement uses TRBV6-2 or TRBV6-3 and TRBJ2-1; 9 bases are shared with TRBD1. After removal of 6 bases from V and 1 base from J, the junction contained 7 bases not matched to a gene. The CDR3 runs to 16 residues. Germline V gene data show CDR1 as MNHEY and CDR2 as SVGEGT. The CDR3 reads CASSPTDRGSYNEQFF. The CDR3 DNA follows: TGTGCCAGCAGCCCTACCGACAGGGGGTCCTACAATGAGCAGTTCTTC.

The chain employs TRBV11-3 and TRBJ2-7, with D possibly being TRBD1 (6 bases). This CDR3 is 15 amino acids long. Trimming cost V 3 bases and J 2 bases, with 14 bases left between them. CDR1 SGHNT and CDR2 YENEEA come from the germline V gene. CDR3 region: CASSLGHSSPYEQYF. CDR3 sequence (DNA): TGTGCCAGCAGCTTGGGACACAGTTCACCCTACGAGCAGTACTTC.

The CDR3, as DNA: TGTGCCAGCAGCCCAGGGACAGCTGGAAACACCATATATTTT. It is translated as CASSPGTAGNTIYF. The chain is built from TRBV9 and TRBJ1-3, with TRBD1 matching over 7 bases. The V gene end was trimmed by 4 bases and the J gene end by 2 bases; junction bases not matched to a gene: 3. Germline V gene lookup returns CDR1 SGDLS and CDR2 YYNGEE. This CDR3 contains 14 residues.

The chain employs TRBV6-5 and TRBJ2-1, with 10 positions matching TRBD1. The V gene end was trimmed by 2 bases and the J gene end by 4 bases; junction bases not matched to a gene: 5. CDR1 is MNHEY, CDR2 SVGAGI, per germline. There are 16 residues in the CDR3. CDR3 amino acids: CASSYDRTGGYNEQFF. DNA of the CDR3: TGTGCCAGCAGTTACGACCGGACAGGGGGGTACAATGAGCAGTTCTTC.

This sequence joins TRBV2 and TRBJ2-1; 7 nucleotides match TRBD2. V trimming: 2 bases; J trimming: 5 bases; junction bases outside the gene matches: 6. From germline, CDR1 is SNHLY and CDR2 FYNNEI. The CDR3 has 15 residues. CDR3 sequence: CASSESAGRDNEQFF. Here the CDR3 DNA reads TGTGCCAGCAGTGAATCAGCGGGGAGGGACAATGAGCAGTTCTTC.

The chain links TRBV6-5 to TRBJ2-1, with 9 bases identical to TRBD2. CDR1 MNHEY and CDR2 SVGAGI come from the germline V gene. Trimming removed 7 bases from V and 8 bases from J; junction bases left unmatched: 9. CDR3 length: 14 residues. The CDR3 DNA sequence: TGTGCCAGCAAAACTCTAGCGGGATTGCATGAGCAGTTCTTC. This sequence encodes CASKTLAGLHEQFF.

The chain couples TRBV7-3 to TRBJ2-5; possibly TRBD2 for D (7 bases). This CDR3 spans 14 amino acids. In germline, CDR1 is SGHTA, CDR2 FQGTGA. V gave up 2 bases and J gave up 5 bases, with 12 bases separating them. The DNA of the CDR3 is TGTGCCAGCAGCTTATCGGGGGGCTGGGAGACCCAGTACTTC. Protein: CASSLSGGWETQYF.

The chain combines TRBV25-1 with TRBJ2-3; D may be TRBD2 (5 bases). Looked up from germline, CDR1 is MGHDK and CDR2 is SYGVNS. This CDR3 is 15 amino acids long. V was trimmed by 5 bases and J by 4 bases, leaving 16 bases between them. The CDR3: CASSNPGSRSDTQYF. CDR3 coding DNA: TGTGCCAGCAGTAACCCGGGGAGTAGGTCAGATACGCAGTATTTT.

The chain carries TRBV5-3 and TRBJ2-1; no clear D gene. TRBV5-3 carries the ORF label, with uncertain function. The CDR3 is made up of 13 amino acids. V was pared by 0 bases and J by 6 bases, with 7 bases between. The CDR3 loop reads CARSLGRGNEQFF. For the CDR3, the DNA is TGTGCCAGAAGCTTGGGCAGAGGCAATGAGCAGTTCTTC.

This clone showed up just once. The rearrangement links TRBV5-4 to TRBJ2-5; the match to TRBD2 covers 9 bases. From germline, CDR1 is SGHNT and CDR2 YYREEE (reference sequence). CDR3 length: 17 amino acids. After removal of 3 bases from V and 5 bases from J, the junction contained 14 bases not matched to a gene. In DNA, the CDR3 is TGTGCCAGCAGCTCTGGGGCGGGAGCGGGGGGAGTCGAGACCCAGTACTTC. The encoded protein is CASSSGAGAGGVETQYF.

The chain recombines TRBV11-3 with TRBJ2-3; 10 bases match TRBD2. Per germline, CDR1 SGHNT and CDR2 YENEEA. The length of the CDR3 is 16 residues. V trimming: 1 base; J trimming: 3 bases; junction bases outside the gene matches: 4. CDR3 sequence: CASSLGLAGDTDTQYF. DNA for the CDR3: TGTGCCAGCAGCTTAGGTCTAGCGGGAGATACAGATACGCAGTATTTT.

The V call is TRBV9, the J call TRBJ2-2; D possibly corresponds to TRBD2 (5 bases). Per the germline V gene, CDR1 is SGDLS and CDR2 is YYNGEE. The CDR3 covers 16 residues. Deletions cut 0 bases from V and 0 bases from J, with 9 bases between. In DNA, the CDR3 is TGTGCCAGCAGCGTAGCTAGCTCAGCGAACACCGGGGAGCTGTTTTTT. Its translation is CASSVASSANTGELFF.

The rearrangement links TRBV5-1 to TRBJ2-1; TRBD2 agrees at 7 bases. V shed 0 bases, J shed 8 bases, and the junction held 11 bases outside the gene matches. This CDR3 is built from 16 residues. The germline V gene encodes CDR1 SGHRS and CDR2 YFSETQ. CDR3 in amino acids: CASSLGSAGVSYEQFF. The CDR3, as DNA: TGCGCCAGCAGCTTGGGATCGGCGGGAGTAAGTTATGAGCAGTTCTTC. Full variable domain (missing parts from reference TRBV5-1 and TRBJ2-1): KAGVTQTPRYLIKTRGQQVTLSCSPISGHRSVSWYQQTPGQGLQFLFEYFSETQRNKGNFPGRFSGRQFSNSRSEMNVSTLELGDSALYLCASSLGSAGVSYEQFFGPGTRLTVL.

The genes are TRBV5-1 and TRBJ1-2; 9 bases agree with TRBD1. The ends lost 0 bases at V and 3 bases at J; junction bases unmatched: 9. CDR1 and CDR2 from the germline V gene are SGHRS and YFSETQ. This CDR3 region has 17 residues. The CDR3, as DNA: TGCGCCAGCAGCTTGGCCCCCAACCGACAGGGGGACTATGGCTACACCTTC. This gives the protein CASSLAPNRQGDYGYTF. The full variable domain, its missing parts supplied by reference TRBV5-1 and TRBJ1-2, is KAGVTQTPRYLIKTRGQQVTLSCSPISGHRSVSWYQQTPGQGLQFLFEYFSETQRNKGNFPGRFSGRQFSNSRSEMNVSTLELGDSALYLCASSLAPNRQGDYGYTFGSGTRLTVV.

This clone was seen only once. CDR3 DNA: TGTGCCAGCAGCCGAGGGAGACAGGGGGACTATGGCTACACCTTC. This translates into CASSRGRQGDYGYTF. The chain links TRBV28 to TRBJ1-2; 9 bases align to TRBD1. The CDR3 has 15 residues. Germline V gene lookup returns CDR1 MDHEN and CDR2 SYDVKM. With 6 bases clipped from V and 3 bases from J, the junction kept 8 bases outside the gene matches.

The CDR3 DNA is TGTGCCAGCAGCTCGGACAGCGATAATGGGGAAGCTTTCTTT. This encodes CASSSDSDNGEAFF. This rearrangement joins TRBV7-9 to TRBJ1-1, with D maybe TRBD1 (6 bases). CDR1 and CDR2 (germline): SEHNR, FQNEAQ (reference sequence). V dropped 4 bases and J dropped 8 bases, with 17 bases sitting between them. CDR3 length: 14 residues.

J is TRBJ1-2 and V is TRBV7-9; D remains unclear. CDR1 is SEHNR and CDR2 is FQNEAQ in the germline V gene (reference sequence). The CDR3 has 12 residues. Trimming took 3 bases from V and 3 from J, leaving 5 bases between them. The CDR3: CASSFLDYGYTF. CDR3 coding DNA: TGTGCCAGCAGCTTTCTAGACTATGGCTACACCTTC.

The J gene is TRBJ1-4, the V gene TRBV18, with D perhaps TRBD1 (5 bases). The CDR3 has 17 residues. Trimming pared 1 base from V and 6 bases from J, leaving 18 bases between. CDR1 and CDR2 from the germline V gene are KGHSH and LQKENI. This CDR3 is CASSPRMVSGRDEKLFF. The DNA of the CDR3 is TGTGCCAGCTCACCACGAATGGTCTCGGGCAGGGATGAAAAACTGTTTTTT.

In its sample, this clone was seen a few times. The DNA of the CDR3 is TGTGCCAGCAGTCCCTACGGACTAGCGGGAGGGAACGAGCAGTACTTC. This translates into CASSPYGLAGGNEQYF. The chain combines TRBV28 with TRBJ2-7, with 15 nucleotides matching TRBD2. Germline lookup yields CDR1 MDHEN and CDR2 SYDVKM. This CDR3 contains 16 residues. V shed 5 bases and J 5 bases; nucleotides not matched to a gene: 7.